This T cell receptor beta chain originates from a study of T cell responses to AZD1222 COVID-19 vaccine. The CDR3 length is 15 residues. V lost 1 base to trimming and J lost 4 bases; unmatched junction nucleotides: 4. Germline V gives CDR1 LNHDA, CDR2 SQIVND (reference sequence). Data came from immunoSEQ multiplex PCR; TCRdb stores just in-frame clones and leaves some out. The sample yields 90,000 to 110,000 clones, about 90% seen once. This clonotype was sampled from an adult who received the AZD1222 COVID-19 vaccine. The rearrangement uses TRBV19 and TRBJ2-3; 8 bases line up with TRBD1. The specimen comprised peripheral blood, sampled 28 days after the second AZD1222 dose. The CDR3 DNA is TGTGCCAGTAGTATAGGCCAGGGGGCCGCAGATACGCAGTATTTT. It is translated as CASSIGQGAADTQYF. The full variable domain, with the rest looked up from reference TRBV19 and TRBJ2-3, is DGGITQSPKYLFRKEGQNVTLSCEQNLNHDAMYWYRQDPGQGLRLIYYSQIVNDFQKGDIAEGYSVSREKKESFPLTVTSAQKNPTAFYLCASSIGQGAADTQYFGPGTRLTVL.